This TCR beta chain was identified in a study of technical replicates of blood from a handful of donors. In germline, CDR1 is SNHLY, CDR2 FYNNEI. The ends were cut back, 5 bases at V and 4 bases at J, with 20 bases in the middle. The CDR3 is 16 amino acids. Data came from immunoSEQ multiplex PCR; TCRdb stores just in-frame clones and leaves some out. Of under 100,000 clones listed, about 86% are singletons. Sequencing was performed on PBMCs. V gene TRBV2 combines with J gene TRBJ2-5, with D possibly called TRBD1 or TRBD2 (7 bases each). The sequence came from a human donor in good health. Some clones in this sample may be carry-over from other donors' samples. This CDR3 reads CASSQGGRGGRETQYF. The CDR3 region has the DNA TGTGCCAGCAGTCAAGGGGGCAGGGGAGGGCGAGAGACCCAGTACTTC.